The T cell receptor (beta chain) under discussion was sequenced for a study of blood T cell repertoires in COVID-19. The wider study: Samples taken during acute and convalescent COVID-19 were collected in the United States, Italy and Spain. T cells, B-cell-depleted T cells, or PBMCs provided the cDNA or gDNA that served as material.

Trimming removed 1 base from V and 8 bases from J, with 17 bases in between. The CDR3 covers 15 residues. The germline V gene encodes CDR1 LNHDA and CDR2 SQIVND (reference sequence). The Seattle patients joined while their infection was active and were tracked longitudinally afterward. Produced via immunoSEQ multiplex PCR; TCRdb's table is partial and in-frame only. This table holds about 300,000 clones, 80% to 90% found once. Sample: peripheral blood. The V gene is TRBV19, the J gene TRBJ1-2; D is undetermined. The origin of this receptor is a woman aged 45-60 years with COVID-19, enrolled during active disease. As DNA, the CDR3 is TGTGCCAGTAGTATAGCCACCTGGAGCAACGGGGGCTACACCTTC. As protein: CASSIATWSNGGYTF.